Sequencing of this T cell receptor (beta chain) was carried out in a study of blood T cell repertoires in COVID-19. Study-level background: Donors in the United States, Italy and Spain gave samples during acute or convalescent COVID-19. T cells, B-cell-depleted T cells, or PBMCs provided the cDNA or gDNA that served as material.

The CDR3 covers 16 residues. The table came from immunoSEQ multiplex PCR; TCRdb's copy has only in-frame clones and leaves some out. The table includes roughly 160,000 clones, about 85% detected once. Those enrolled in Seattle joined during active infection and were followed longitudinally afterward. The sequenced material came from peripheral blood. The chain carries TRBV21-1 and TRBJ1-5. TRBV21-1 constitutes a pseudogene. The clonotype originates from a woman between 45 and 60 years old with COVID-19, enrolled during active disease. In DNA, the CDR3 is TGTGCCAGCAGCAACGGGGGTGGGGATAGCAATCAGCCCCAGCATTTT. Translated, it gives CASSNGGGDSNQPQHF.